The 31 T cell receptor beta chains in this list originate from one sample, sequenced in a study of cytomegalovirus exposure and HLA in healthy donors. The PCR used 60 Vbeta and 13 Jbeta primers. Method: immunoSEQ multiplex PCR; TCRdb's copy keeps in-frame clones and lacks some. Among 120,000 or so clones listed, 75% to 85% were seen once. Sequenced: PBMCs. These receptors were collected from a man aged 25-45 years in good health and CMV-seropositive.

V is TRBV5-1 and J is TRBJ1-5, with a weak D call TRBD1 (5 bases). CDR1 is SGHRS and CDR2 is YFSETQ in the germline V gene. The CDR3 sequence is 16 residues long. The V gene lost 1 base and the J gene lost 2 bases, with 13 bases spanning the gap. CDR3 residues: CASSLTGSLGNQPQHF. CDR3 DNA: TGCGCCAGCAGCTTGACAGGCTCCTTGGGCAATCAGCCCCAGCATTTT. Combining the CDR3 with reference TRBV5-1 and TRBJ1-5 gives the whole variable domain KAGVTQTPRYLIKTRGQQVTLSCSPISGHRSVSWYQQTPGQGLQFLFEYFSETQRNKGNFPGRFSGRQFSNSRSEMNVSTLELGDSALYLCASSLTGSLGNQPQHFGDGTRLSIL.

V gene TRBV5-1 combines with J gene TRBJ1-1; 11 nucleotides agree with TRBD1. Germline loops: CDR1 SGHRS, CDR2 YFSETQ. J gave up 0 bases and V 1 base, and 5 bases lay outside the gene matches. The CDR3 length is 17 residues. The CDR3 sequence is CASSLKGTGGMNTEAFF. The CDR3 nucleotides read TGCGCCAGCAGCTTGAAGGGGACAGGGGGAATGAACACTGAAGCTTTCTTT.

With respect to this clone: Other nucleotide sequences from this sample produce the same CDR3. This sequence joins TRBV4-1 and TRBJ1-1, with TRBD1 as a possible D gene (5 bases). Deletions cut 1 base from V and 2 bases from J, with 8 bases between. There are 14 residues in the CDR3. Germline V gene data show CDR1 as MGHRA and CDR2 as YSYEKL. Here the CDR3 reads CASSQGRGNTEAFF. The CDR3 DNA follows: TGCGCCAGCAGCCAAGGGAGGGGAAACACTGAAGCTTTCTTT.

This CDR3 reads CASSIGVGGNGYTF. The DNA for the CDR3 is TGTGCCAGTAGTATCGGGGTAGGGGGAAATGGCTACACCTTC. This sequence joins TRBV19 and TRBJ1-2; D may be TRBD1 (6 bases). The germline V and J ends were trimmed by 3 bases and 6 bases, with 14 bases remaining between them. The germline gives CDR1 LNHDA, CDR2 SQIVND (reference sequence). The CDR3 totals 14 residues. Looking up the rest from reference TRBV19 and TRBJ1-2 gives the full variable domain: DGGITQSPKYLFRKEGQNVTLSCEQNLNHDAMYWYRQDPGQGLRLIYYSQIVNDFQKGDIAEGYSVSREKKESFPLTVTSAQKNPTAFYLCASSIGVGGNGYTFGSGTRLTVV.

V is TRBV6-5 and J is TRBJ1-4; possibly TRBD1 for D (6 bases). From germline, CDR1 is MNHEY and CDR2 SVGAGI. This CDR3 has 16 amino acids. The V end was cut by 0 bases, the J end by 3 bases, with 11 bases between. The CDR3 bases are TGTGCCAGCAGTTACTCGACTGGGGGCTCTAATGAAAAACTGTTTTTT. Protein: CASSYSTGGSNEKLFF.

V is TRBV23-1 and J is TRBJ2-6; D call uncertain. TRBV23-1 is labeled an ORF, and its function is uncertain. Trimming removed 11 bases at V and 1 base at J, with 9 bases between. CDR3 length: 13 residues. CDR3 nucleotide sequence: TGCGCCGCCATAGTTTCTGGGGCCAACGTCCTGACTTTC. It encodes CAAIVSGANVLTF.

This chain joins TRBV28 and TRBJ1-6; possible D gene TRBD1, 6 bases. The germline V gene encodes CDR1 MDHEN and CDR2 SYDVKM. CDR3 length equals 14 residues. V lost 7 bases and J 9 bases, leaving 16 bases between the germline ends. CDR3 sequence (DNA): TGTGCCAGCAATTCACAGGGAACGGCTTCACCCCTCCACTTT. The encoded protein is CASNSQGTASPLHF.

Here the CDR3 DNA reads TGTGCAAGTCGCTCCAGCGGGGAGGAGCCCTACGAGCAGTACTTC. Protein product: CASRSSGEEPYEQYF. V is TRBV12-2 and J is TRBJ2-7; the D call of TRBD2 is as the table states it, not checked on the DNA. TRBV12-2 is a pseudogene segment. The CDR3 spans 15 residues.

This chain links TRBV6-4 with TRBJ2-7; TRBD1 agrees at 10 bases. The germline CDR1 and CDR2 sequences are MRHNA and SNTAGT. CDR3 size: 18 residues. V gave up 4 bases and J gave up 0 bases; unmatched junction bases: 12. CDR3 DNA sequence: TGTGCCAGCAGTGGCATCCGGGACAGGGGCCATATCTCCTACGAGCAGTACTTC. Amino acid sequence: CASSGIRDRGHISYEQYF.

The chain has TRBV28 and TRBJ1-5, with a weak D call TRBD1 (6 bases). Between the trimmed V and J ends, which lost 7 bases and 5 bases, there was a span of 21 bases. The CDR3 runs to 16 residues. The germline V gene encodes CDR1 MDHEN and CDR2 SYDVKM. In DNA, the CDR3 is TGTGCCAGCACTCGAATCGCCCAGGGGTCCTATCAGCCCCAGCATTTT. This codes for CASTRIAQGSYQPQHF.

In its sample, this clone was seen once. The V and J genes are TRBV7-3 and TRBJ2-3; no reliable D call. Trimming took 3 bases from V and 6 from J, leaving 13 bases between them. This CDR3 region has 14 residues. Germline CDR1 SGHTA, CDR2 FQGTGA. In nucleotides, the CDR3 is TGTGCCAGCAGCTTCGGGTCGGTTCGGGATACGCAGTATTTT. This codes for CASSFGSVRDTQYF.

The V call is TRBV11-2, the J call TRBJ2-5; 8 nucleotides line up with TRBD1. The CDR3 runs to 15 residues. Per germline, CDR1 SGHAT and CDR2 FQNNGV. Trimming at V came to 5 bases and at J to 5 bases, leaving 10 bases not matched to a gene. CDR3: CASSEQTGVGETQYF. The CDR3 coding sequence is TGTGCCAGCAGCGAACAGACAGGGGTCGGGGAGACCCAGTACTTC.

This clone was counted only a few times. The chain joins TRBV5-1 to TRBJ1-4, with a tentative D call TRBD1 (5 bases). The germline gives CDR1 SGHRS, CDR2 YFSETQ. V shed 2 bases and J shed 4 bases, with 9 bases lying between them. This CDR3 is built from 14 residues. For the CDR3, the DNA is TGCGCCAGCAGCTTTGAGACAGATAATGAAAAACTGTTTTTT. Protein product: CASSFETDNEKLFF.

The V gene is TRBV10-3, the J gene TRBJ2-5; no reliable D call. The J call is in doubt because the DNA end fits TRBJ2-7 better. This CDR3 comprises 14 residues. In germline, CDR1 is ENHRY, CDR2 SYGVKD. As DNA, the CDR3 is TGTGCCATCAGTGACGTGACTGCCTCCTACGAGCAGTACTTC. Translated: CAISDVTASYEQYF.

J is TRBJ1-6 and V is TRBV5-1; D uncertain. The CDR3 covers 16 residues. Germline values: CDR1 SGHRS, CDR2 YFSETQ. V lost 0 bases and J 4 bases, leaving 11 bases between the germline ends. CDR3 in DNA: TGCGCCAGCAGCTTGGGCGGCAGCGGGTATAATTCACCCCTCCACTTT. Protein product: CASSLGGSGYNSPLHF.

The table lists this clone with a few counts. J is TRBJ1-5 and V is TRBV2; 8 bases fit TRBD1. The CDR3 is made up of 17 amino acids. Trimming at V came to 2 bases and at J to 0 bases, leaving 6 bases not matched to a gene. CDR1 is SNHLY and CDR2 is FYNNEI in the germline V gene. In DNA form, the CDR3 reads TGTGCCAGCAGTGAACGTCGGGACAGGCTTAGCAATCAGCCCCAGCATTTT. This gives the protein CASSERRDRLSNQPQHF.

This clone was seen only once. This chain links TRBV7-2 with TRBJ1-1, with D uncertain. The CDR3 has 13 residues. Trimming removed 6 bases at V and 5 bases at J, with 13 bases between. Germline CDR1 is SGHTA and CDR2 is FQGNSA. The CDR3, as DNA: TGTGCCAGCAGATGGGAAGCGGGGACTGAAGCTTTCTTT. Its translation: CASRWEAGTEAFF.

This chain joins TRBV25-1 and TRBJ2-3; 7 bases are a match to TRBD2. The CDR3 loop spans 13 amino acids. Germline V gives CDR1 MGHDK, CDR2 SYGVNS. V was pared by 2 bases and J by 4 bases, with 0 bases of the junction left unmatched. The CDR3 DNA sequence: TGTGCCAGCAGTGAAAGCGGGGCAGATACGCAGTATTTT. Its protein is CASSESGADTQYF.

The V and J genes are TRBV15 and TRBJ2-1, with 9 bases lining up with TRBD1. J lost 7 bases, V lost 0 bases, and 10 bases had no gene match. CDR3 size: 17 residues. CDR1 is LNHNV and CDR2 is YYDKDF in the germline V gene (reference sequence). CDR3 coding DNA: TGTGCCACCAGCAGAGAAAGACCCGGGACAGGGTGGAATGAGCAGTTCTTC. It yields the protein CATSRERPGTGWNEQFF.

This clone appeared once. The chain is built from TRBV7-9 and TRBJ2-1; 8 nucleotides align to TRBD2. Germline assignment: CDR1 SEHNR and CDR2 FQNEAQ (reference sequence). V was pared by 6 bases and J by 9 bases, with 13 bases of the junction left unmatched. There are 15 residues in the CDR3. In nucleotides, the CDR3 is TGTGCCAGCAGACTGGGACTAGGAAGGACCAGTGAGCAGTTCTTC. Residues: CASRLGLGRTSEQFF.

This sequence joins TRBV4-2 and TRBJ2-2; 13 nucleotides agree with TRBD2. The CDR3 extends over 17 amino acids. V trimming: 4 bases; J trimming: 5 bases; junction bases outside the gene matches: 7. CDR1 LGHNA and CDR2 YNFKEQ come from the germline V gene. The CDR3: CASSPRTSGGGTGELFF. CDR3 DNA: TGTGCCAGCAGCCCCAGGACTAGCGGGGGCGGGACCGGGGAGCTGTTTTTT.

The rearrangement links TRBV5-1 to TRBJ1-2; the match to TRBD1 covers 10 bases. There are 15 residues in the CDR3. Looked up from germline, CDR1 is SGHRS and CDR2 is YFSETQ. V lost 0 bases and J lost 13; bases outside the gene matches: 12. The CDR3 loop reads CASSLATGTGALGTF. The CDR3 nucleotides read TGCGCCAGCAGCTTGGCTACCGGGACAGGGGCCCTCGGCACCTTC.

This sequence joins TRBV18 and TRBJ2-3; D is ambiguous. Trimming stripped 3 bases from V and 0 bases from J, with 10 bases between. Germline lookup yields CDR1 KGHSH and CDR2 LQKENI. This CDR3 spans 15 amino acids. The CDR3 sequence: CASSPSYLSTDTQYF. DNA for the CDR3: TGTGCCAGCTCACCTTCCTACCTTAGCACAGATACGCAGTATTTT.

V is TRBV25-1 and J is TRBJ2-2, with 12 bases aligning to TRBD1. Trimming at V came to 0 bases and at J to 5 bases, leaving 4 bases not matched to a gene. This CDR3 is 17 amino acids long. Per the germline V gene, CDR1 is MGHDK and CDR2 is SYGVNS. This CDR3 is CASSEYRDRGQTGELFF. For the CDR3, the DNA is TGTGCCAGCAGTGAATACCGGGACAGGGGGCAAACCGGGGAGCTGTTTTTT.

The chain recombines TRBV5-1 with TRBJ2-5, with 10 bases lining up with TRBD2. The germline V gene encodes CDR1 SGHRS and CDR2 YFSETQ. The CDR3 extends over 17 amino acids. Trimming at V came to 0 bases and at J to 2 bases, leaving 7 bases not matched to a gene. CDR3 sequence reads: CASSLGVAGGQQETQYF. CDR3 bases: TGCGCCAGCAGCTTGGGGGTAGCGGGGGGTCAACAAGAGACCCAGTACTTC.

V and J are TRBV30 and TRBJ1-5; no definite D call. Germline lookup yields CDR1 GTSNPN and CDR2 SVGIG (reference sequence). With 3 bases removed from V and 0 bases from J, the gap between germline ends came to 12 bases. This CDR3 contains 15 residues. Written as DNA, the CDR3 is TGTGCCTGGAGACGGAGCGGGGATAGCAATCAGCCCCAGCATTTT. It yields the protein CAWRRSGDSNQPQHF. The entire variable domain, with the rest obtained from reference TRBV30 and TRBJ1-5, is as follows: SQTIHQWPATLVQPVGSPLSLECTVEGTSNPNLYWYRQAAGRGLQLLFYSVGIGQISSEVPQNLSASRPQDRQFILSSKKLLLSDSGFYLCAWRRSGDSNQPQHFGDGTRLSIL.

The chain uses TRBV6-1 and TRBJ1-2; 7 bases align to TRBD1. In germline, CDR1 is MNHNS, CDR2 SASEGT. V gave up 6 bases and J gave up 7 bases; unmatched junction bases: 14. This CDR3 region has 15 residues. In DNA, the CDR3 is TGTGCCAGCAGAAGTGACAGGGTGCTTTTACTTGGCTACACCTTC. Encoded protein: CASRSDRVLLLGYTF.

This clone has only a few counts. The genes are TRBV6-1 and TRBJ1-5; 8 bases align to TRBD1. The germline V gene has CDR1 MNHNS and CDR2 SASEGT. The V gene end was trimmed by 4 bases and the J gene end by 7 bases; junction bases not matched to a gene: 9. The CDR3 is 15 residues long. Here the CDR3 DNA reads TGTGCCAGCAGTGCCGGGACAGGTCCTCACCAGCCCCAGCATTTT. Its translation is CASSAGTGPHQPQHF.

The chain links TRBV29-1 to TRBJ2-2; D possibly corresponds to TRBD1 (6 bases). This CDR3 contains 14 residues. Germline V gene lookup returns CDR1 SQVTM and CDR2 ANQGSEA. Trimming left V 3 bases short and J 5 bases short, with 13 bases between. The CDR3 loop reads CSVEGADGTGELFF. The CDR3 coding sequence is TGCAGCGTTGAGGGGGCCGACGGGACCGGGGAGCTGTTTTTT.

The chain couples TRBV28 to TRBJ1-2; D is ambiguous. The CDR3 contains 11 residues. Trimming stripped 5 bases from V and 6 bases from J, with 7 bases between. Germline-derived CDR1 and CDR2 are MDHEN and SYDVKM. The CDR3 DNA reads TGTGCCAGCAGTAACTATGATGGCTACACCTTC. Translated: CASSNYDGYTF.

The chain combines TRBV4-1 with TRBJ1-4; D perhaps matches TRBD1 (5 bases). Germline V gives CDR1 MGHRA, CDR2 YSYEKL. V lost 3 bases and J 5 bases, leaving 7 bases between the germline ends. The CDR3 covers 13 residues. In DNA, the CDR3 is TGCGCCAGCAGCCAGCCAGGGAATGAAAAACTGTTTTTT. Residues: CASSQPGNEKLFF.